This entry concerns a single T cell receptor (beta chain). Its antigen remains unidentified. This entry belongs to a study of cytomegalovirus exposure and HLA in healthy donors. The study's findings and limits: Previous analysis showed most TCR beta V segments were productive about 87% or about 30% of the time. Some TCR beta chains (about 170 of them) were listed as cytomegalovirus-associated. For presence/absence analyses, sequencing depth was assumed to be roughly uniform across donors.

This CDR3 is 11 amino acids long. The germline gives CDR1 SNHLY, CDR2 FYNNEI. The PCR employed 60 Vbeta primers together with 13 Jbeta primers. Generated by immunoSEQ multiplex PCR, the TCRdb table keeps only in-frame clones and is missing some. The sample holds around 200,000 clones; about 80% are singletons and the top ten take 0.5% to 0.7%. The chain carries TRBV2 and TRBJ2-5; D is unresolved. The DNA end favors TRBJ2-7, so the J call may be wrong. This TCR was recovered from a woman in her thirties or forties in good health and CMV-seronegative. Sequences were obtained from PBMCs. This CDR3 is CASSGFYEQYF. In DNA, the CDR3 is TGTGCCAGCAGTGGATTCTACGAGCAGTACTTC.